These 26 T cell receptor beta chains originate from one sample sequenced in a study of blood T cell repertoires in COVID-19. Produced via immunoSEQ multiplex PCR; TCRdb's table is partial and in-frame only. The sample lists some 150,000 clones, around four fifths occurring once. Specimen: peripheral blood. The receptors shown here come from a middle-aged woman with active or convalescent COVID-19.

This chain connects TRBV11-2 to TRBJ2-1, with D possibly matching TRBD1 (6 bases). Germline V gene data show CDR1 as SGHAT and CDR2 as FQNNGV. The CDR3 has 15 amino acids. V shed 2 bases and J shed 4 bases, with 12 bases lying between them. CDR3 protein: CASSLTGQMYNEQFF. In nucleotides, the CDR3 is TGTGCCAGCAGCTTAACAGGACAGATGTACAATGAGCAGTTCTTC.

The chain couples TRBV5-5 to TRBJ2-3; TRBD1 matches at 7 bases. Per germline, CDR1 SGHKS and CDR2 YYEKEE (reference sequence). The CDR3 totals 17 residues. Trimming took 5 bases from V and 4 from J; bases not matched to a gene: 16. The CDR3 reads CASRLGAHRQGPDTQYF. The CDR3 nucleotides are TGTGCCAGCAGACTTGGTGCGCATAGACAGGGCCCAGATACGCAGTATTTT.

The gene calls are TRBV27 and TRBJ2-5; the match to TRBD2 covers 13 bases. CDR3 length: 19 residues. CDR1 MNHEY and CDR2 SMNVEV come from the germline V gene (reference sequence). V was clipped by 1 base and J by 1 base; unmatched bases: 9. The CDR3 sequence is CASSLYRGTSGTLQETQYF. The CDR3 coding sequence is TGTGCCAGCAGTTTATATAGGGGGACTAGCGGGACCCTCCAAGAGACCCAGTACTTC.

This chain uses TRBV6-2 or TRBV6-3 with TRBJ1-1, with D perhaps TRBD1 (6 bases). Trimming took 4 bases from V and 1 from J, leaving 10 bases between them. This CDR3 comprises 14 residues. Germline V gives CDR1 MNHEY, CDR2 SVGEGT. The CDR3: CASSWGRGNTEAFF. The CDR3, as DNA: TGTGCCAGCAGTTGGGGCAGGGGGAACACTGAAGCTTTCTTT.

The CDR3 nucleotides are TGTGCCAGCAGTGATGAGGGCTACCAAGAGACCCAGTACTTC. Its translation is CASSDEGYQETQYF. The gene calls are TRBV25-1 and TRBJ2-5; D might be TRBD2 (5 bases). The CDR3 sequence is 14 residues long. V gave up 3 bases and J gave up 0 bases, with 8 bases separating them. Germline V gene data show CDR1 as MGHDK and CDR2 as SYGVNS.

The J gene is TRBJ1-1, the V gene TRBV29-1, with 7 bases lining up with TRBD1. J was trimmed by 3 bases and V by 7 bases; bases with no gene match: 5. This CDR3 has 12 residues. Germline V gene sequence: CDR1 SQVTM, CDR2 ANQGSEA. The CDR3 spells CSARGWDTEAFF. Here the CDR3 DNA reads TGCAGCGCCAGGGGGTGGGACACTGAAGCTTTCTTT.

This rearrangement joins TRBV28 to TRBJ1-2; 7 bases align to TRBD1. Germline CDR1 reads MDHEN; CDR2 reads SYDVKM. The CDR3 has 14 amino acids. Unmatched junction bases numbered 7, after V lost 5 bases and J lost 4 bases. Written as DNA, the CDR3 is TGTGCCAGCAGTCGCCCGGGACAGATCTATGGCTACACCTTC. Translating it yields CASSRPGQIYGYTF.

For the CDR3, the DNA is TGTGCCACCAGATTCTCAGGGGCCTCCTACAATGAGCAGTTCTTC. Protein sequence: CATRFSGASYNEQFF. J is TRBJ2-1 and V is TRBV15, with a possible D match to TRBD1 (6 bases). CDR1 is LNHNV and CDR2 is YYDKDF in the germline V gene (reference sequence). V lost 6 bases, J lost 0 bases, and 12 bases lay in between. CDR3 length equals 15 residues.

The chain links TRBV6-5 to TRBJ1-2; 8 bases are a match to TRBD1. From germline, CDR1 is MNHEY and CDR2 SVGAGI. Trimming at V came to 5 bases and at J to 4 bases, leaving 3 bases not matched to a gene. The CDR3 spans 13 residues. The CDR3 loop reads CASSRDRIYGYTF. DNA for the CDR3: TGTGCCAGCAGTCGGGACAGGATCTATGGCTACACCTTC.

J is TRBJ1-4 and V is TRBV27; 7 bases fit TRBD1. Germline CDR1 and CDR2: MNHEY and SMNVEV (reference sequence). Trimming at V came to 6 bases and at J to 8 bases, leaving 9 bases not matched to a gene. The CDR3 is made up of 14 amino acids. The CDR3 nucleotides read TGTGCCAGCAGCGTAGACAGGGCAAGGGAAAAACTGTTTTTT. It translates to CASSVDRAREKLFF.

This chain uses TRBV5-8 with TRBJ2-6; 7 bases are a match to TRBD1. The germline V gene encodes CDR1 SGHTS and CDR2 YDEGEE. Trimming removed 4 bases from V and 1 base from J; junction bases left unmatched: 14. The CDR3 sequence is 19 residues long. CDR3 DNA sequence: TGTGCCAGCAGCCCCGGACAGGCTCCCGCTGGGTCTGGGGCCAACGTCCTGACTTTC. It codes for CASSPGQAPAGSGANVLTF.

The chain couples TRBV18 to TRBJ2-7, with D possibly TRBD1 on 5 matching bases. This CDR3 spans 13 amino acids. From germline, CDR1 is KGHSH and CDR2 LQKENI. The ends were cut back, 5 bases at V and 1 base at J, with 9 bases in the middle. The CDR3 DNA follows: TGTGCCAGCTCATTGACAGATTCCTACGAGCAGTACTTC. Its protein is CASSLTDSYEQYF.

This clone is a singleton in its sample. The chain uses TRBV7-8 and TRBJ1-1; 7 nucleotides agree with TRBD1. CDR1 SGHVS and CDR2 FQNEAQ come from the germline V gene. Trimming cost V 6 bases and J 4 bases; bases outside gene matches: 8. The CDR3 is 14 amino acids. CDR3 loop: CASSLAGGVTEAFF. CDR3 in DNA: TGTGCCAGCAGTTTGGCAGGGGGAGTCACTGAAGCTTTCTTT.

This sequence joins TRBV4-1 and TRBJ1-2, with TRBD1 matching over 10 bases. The CDR3 consists of 17 residues. CDR1 is MGHRA, CDR2 YSYEKL, per germline. J was trimmed by 5 bases and V by 1 base; bases with no gene match: 10. CDR3 nucleotide sequence: TGCGCCAGCAGCCAAGTAACGTCCGGGACAGGGGTGTATGGCTACACCTTC. Translation: CASSQVTSGTGVYGYTF.

The CDR3 DNA reads as TGCGCCAGCCGCCGTTTACCACAGGTGAACACTGAAGCTTTCTTT. Translated, it gives CASRRLPQVNTEAFF. The genes are TRBV5-1 and TRBJ1-1; tentative D call: TRBD1 (5 bases). Trimming removed 7 bases from V and 0 bases from J, with 16 bases in between. The CDR3 is 15 amino acids. CDR1 is SGHRS and CDR2 is YFSETQ in the germline V gene.

This clone was seen more than once but under ten times. The chain combines TRBV6-1 with TRBJ2-7; D possibly corresponds to TRBD1 (6 bases). CDR1 and CDR2 (germline): MNHNS, SASEGT. V gave up 2 bases and J gave up 5 bases, with 7 bases separating them. The CDR3 loop spans 12 amino acids. CDR3 protein: CASSERQDEQYF. CDR3 nucleotides: TGTGCCAGCAGTGAAAGACAGGACGAGCAGTACTTC.

This clone was seen once. The chain has TRBV28 and TRBJ1-2; D perhaps matches TRBD1 (5 bases). From germline, CDR1 is MDHEN and CDR2 SYDVKM. Trimming pared 5 bases from V and 8 bases from J, leaving 18 bases between. This CDR3 comprises 14 residues. This CDR3 reads CASSLSAGGGGYTF. The CDR3 region has the DNA TGTGCCAGCAGTCTTTCGGCGGGCGGGGGAGGCTACACCTTC.

The rearrangement joins TRBV5-4 to TRBJ2-5, with D perhaps matching TRBD1 (7 bases). The CDR3 covers 14 residues. Trimming shortened V by 2 bases and J by 5 bases, and 13 bases separated the two germline ends. Germline assignment: CDR1 SGHNT and CDR2 YYREEE (reference sequence). The CDR3 DNA reads TGTGCCAGCAGCTTTAATCAGGGGGGTGAGACCCAGTACTTC. Translated: CASSFNQGGETQYF.

The V gene is TRBV7-2, the J gene TRBJ1-1; unclear D gene. V lost 2 bases and J 4 bases, leaving 20 bases between the germline ends. The CDR3 length is 17 residues. Germline assignment: CDR1 SGHTA and CDR2 FQGNSA. CDR3 DNA sequence: TGTGCCAGCAGCTTAACCTCCCTGGAGGGCCGGGGCACTGAAGCTTTCTTT. It encodes CASSLTSLEGRGTEAFF.

The chain is built from TRBV7-9 and TRBJ1-4; 8 nucleotides line up with TRBD1. With V trimmed by 4 bases and J by 8 bases, 9 bases remained unmatched. Germline assignment: CDR1 SEHNR and CDR2 FQNEAQ (reference sequence). The CDR3 has 15 amino acids. The CDR3 here is CASSSDRGWEEKLFF. Written as DNA, the CDR3 is TGTGCCAGCAGCTCAGACAGGGGATGGGAGGAAAAACTGTTTTTT. Supplemented by reference TRBV7-9 and TRBJ1-4, the full variable domain reads DTGVSQNPRHKITKRGQNVTFRCDPISEHNRLYWYRQTLGQGPEFLTYFQNEAQLEKSRLLSDRFSAERPKGSFSTLEIQRTEQGDSAMYLCASSSDRGWEEKLFFGSGTQLSVL.

The chain joins TRBV5-1 to TRBJ2-3; 8 nucleotides align to TRBD2. Per the germline V gene, CDR1 is SGHRS and CDR2 is YFSETQ. The CDR3 totals 15 residues. With V trimmed by 2 bases and J by 1 base, 3 bases remained unmatched. The CDR3 DNA follows: TGCGCCAGCAGCTTCACGACTAGCGGCACAGATACGCAGTATTTT. Its translation is CASSFTTSGTDTQYF.

The gene calls are TRBV29-1 and TRBJ1-4; 10 positions match TRBD1. Per the germline V gene, CDR1 is SQVTM and CDR2 is ANQGSEA. The CDR3 has 13 residues. V dropped 3 bases and J dropped 8; count of bases not matched to a gene: 3. CDR3 loop: CSVDGQGGEKLFF. The CDR3 DNA reads TGCAGCGTTGACGGACAGGGGGGGGAAAAACTGTTTTTT.

The CDR3 protein is CASSRTEGTVGQPQHF. DNA of the CDR3: TGTGCCAGCAGCCGAACGGAGGGAACAGTGGGTCAGCCCCAGCATTTT. This chain links TRBV6-2 or TRBV6-3 with TRBJ1-5; D uncertain. V lost 6 bases and J 6 bases, leaving 21 bases between the germline ends. The CDR3 is 16 amino acids. Germline values: CDR1 MNHEY, CDR2 SVGEGT.

This sequence joins TRBV24-1 and TRBJ2-3, with D perhaps TRBD2 (6 bases). There are 15 residues in the CDR3. The V gene lost 3 bases and the J gene lost 6 bases, with 15 bases spanning the gap. CDR1 and CDR2 (germline): KGHDR, SFDVKD. The CDR3 here is CATSDPALAGDTQYF. The DNA of the CDR3 is TGTGCCACCAGTGATCCCGCCTTGGCGGGGGATACGCAGTATTTT.

The rearrangement uses TRBV5-5 and TRBJ2-7; possibly TRBD2 for D (5 bases). V was pared by 4 bases and J by 2 bases, with 16 bases between. This CDR3 contains 15 residues. Germline CDR1 is SGHKS and CDR2 is YYEKEE (reference sequence). The CDR3 DNA reads TGTGCCAGCAGCGAGGAGGTGGGCTCACCCTACGAGCAGTACTTC. Encoded protein: CASSEEVGSPYEQYF.

The chain carries TRBV2 and TRBJ1-1; D is ambiguous. Germline V gene lookup returns CDR1 SNHLY and CDR2 FYNNEI. V lost 3 bases and J 4 bases, leaving 12 bases between the germline ends. The CDR3 runs 14 residues. The CDR3 sequence: CASSDSGWSTEAFF. In DNA form, the CDR3 reads TGTGCCAGCAGTGACTCGGGTTGGAGCACTGAAGCTTTCTTT.